A selection of T cell receptor beta chains follows, all from one sample in a study of spatial heterogeneity in lung cancer. TCRdb itself ran the 5' RACE reads through MiXCR, one entry per CDR3 protein. The sample records around 45,000 distinct CDR3 sequences, 22% being singletons. The sample in question was PBMCs, obtained at follow-up. Source of these receptors: a female donor with early-stage non-small cell lung cancer. Both conserved end residues are part of each CDR3.

j_call v_call cdr3_aa
TRBJ2-5 TRBV5-1 CASSLTKETQYF
TRBJ2-2 TRBV7-6 CASSARQGLNTGELFF
TRBJ2-1 TRBV2 CASSVGISAEQFF
TRBJ2-5 TRBV10-2 CATRGRGSIGAERETQYF
TRBJ2-3 TRBV7-3 CASSPDPSGTQYF
TRBJ2-2 TRBV4-2 CASSQDRGDANTGELFF
TRBJ2-5 TRBV5-4 CASSLGGASGQETQYF
TRBJ1-2 TRBV12-3/TRBV12-4 CASSPWTVYGYTF
TRBJ2-5 TRBV7-2 CASSVATGGGETQYF
TRBJ2-3 TRBV29-1 CSTDTGDDTQYF
TRBJ1-5 TRBV15 CATSRDLDRSQHF
TRBJ2-1 TRBV4-1 CASSQEYSGRYNEQFF
TRBJ1-4 TRBV19 CASSGTGRLDREKLFF
TRBJ1-1 TRBV3-1 CASTTGYMNTEAFF
TRBJ1-1 TRBV7-3 CASSFWVNTEAFF
TRBJ1-1 TRBV25-1 CASSDDRLLAFF
TRBJ1-2 TRBV4-1 CASSGPQGNYGYTF
TRBJ2-1 TRBV7-9 CGARTDVNNEQFF
TRBJ1-1 TRBV2 CASSPQFGGNTEAFF
TRBJ1-1 TRBV27 CASSLSDRGNTEAFF
TRBJ2-7 TRBV3-1 CASSQETGGPRGYEQYF
TRBJ2-6 TRBV28 CASSSSLGAHTVPSGANVLTF
TRBJ2-7 TRBV20-1 CSARGGLADYSYEQYF
TRBJ2-1 TRBV7-9 CASSLDGGGEQFF
TRBJ1-5 TRBV5-1 CASSLQGGLNQPQHF